The present T cell receptor beta chain was sequenced within a study of T cells in Graves' hyperthyroidism and ophthalmopathy. The CDR3 regions of TCR beta were amplified from RNA transcripts. A first-round RT-PCR of the TCR CDR3 used the HTBI primer set. MiXCR, run by TCRdb on the multiplex PCR reads, gives a single entry per CDR3 protein. The table includes 600,000 to 750,000 distinct CDR3 sequences, roughly 17% detected once. Researchers defined stable Graves' hyperthyroidism as no ophthalmopathy progression within 18 months. The patients, who ranged from 18 to 65 in age, presented with newly diagnosed hyperthyroidism lasting under 2 months. The CDR3 is 15 residues long. Trimming pared 2 bases from V and 4 bases from J, leaving 13 bases between. CDR1 and CDR2 from the germline V gene are KGHDR and SFDVKD. This clonotype turned up a few times.

Sequenced input: blood. The TCR originated in a man between 50 and 59 years old with Graves' hyperthyroidism. The V and J genes are TRBV24-1 and TRBJ1-1; perhaps TRBD1 as D (6 bases). In DNA, the CDR3 is TGTGCCACCAGTGATTCCCCGGGGGCGAGCACTGAAGCTTTCTTT. Protein product: CATSDSPGASTEAFF.